One sample yielded the 21 T cell receptor beta chains listed below, sequenced in a study of cytomegalovirus exposure and HLA in healthy donors. Generated by immunoSEQ multiplex PCR, the TCRdb table keeps only in-frame clones and is missing some. Seen here are about 250,000 clones, more than 75% observed once, and the top ten hold around 13%. Sample: PBMCs. Every receptor here comes from a young man in good health and CMV-seropositive.

This chain links TRBV28 with TRBJ1-1; TRBD1 matches 8 bases. The germline gives CDR1 MDHEN, CDR2 SYDVKM. J lost 3 bases, V lost 10 bases, and 7 bases had no gene match. This CDR3 contains 13 residues. In DNA form, the CDR3 reads TGTGCCACGACTTCAGGGGGCTACACTGAAGCTTTCTTT. Translated, it gives CATTSGGYTEAFF. Supplemented by reference TRBV28 and TRBJ1-1, the full variable domain reads DVKVTQSSRYLVKRTGEKVFLECVQDMDHENMFWYRQDPGLGLRLIYFSYDVKMKEKGDIPEGYSVSREKKERFSLILESASTNQTSMYLCATTSGGYTEAFFGQGTRLTVV.

This clone was recorded only once. The chain combines TRBV5-1 with TRBJ1-4, with 7 bases identical to TRBD1. The germline V gene encodes CDR1 SGHRS and CDR2 YFSETQ. Losses at the gene ends were 5 bases for V and 3 bases for J; bases not matched to a gene: 10. The CDR3 runs 16 residues. CDR3 DNA: TGCGCCAGCAGAAAGACTCCGGGACAGCCTAATGAAAAACTGTTTTTT. It specifies CASRKTPGQPNEKLFF.

CDR3 nucleotides: TGTGCCACCACCCGGGACCTTACGGGACAGTTCTATGGCTACACCTTC. Protein product: CATTRDLTGQFYGYTF. J is TRBJ1-2 and V is TRBV15, with TRBD1 matching 7 bases. Germline-derived CDR1 and CDR2 are LNHNV and YYDKDF (reference sequence). V was clipped by 7 bases and J by 4 bases; unmatched bases: 15. The CDR3 runs to 16 residues.

This clone has a single count. This chain joins TRBV20-1 and TRBJ2-7; D call uncertain. The germline V gene encodes CDR1 DFQATT and CDR2 SNEGSKA (reference sequence). V dropped 7 bases and J dropped 3 bases, with 10 bases sitting between them. The CDR3 totals 11 residues. This CDR3 is CSVPYSYEQYF. The CDR3, as DNA: TGCAGTGTCCCTTACAGCTACGAGCAGTACTTC.

This chain's CDR3 is CASSLAPPGGRHYEQYF. The CDR3 DNA is TGTGCCAGCAGCTTAGCGCCTCCCGGCGGGAGGCACTACGAGCAGTACTTC. The chain is built from TRBV7-8 and TRBJ2-7; TRBD2 agrees at 8 bases. The CDR3 has 17 amino acids. Germline V lookup: CDR1 SGHVS, CDR2 FQNEAQ. J was trimmed by 3 bases and V by 0 bases; bases with no gene match: 10.

V gene TRBV6-5 combines with J gene TRBJ2-5, with no clear D. The CDR3 totals 13 residues. CDR1 is MNHEY, CDR2 SVGAGI, per germline. Trimming removed 2 bases at V and 2 bases at J, with 6 bases between. CDR3 bases: TGTGCCAGCAGTTACGGCAGGCAAGAGACCCAGTACTTC. It specifies CASSYGRQETQYF.

The count of this clone is one. CDR3 coding DNA: TGCGCCAGCAGCCAAGATCTTTTTCTAGCGGGAGGATCTTACGAGCAGTACTTC. Amino acids: CASSQDLFLAGGSYEQYF. V and J are TRBV4-1 and TRBJ2-7; TRBD2 matches 11 bases. Germline values: CDR1 MGHRA, CDR2 YSYEKL. This CDR3 spans 18 amino acids. The V segment lost 0 bases and the J segment 4 bases; nucleotides outside the gene matches: 11.

The V gene is TRBV6-4, the J gene TRBJ2-7; tentative D call: TRBD1 (6 bases). V lost 0 bases to trimming and J lost 2 bases, with 11 bases between them. The CDR3 is made up of 15 amino acids. The germline gives CDR1 MRHNA, CDR2 SNTAGT. The chain's CDR3 is CASSDSEDSTYEQYF. The CDR3, as DNA: TGTGCCAGCAGTGACTCGGAGGACAGTACCTACGAGCAGTACTTC.

This clone was observed a few times. V is TRBV5-1 and J is TRBJ2-4; 7 nucleotides align to TRBD2. This CDR3 is 16 amino acids long. Germline assignment: CDR1 SGHRS and CDR2 YFSETQ. J lost 6 bases, V lost 4 bases, and 13 bases had no gene match. CDR3 DNA: TGCGCCAGCAGCGAACCCCCCGCGGGAGTTGGAAACATTCAGTACTTC. It is translated as CASSEPPAGVGNIQYF.

The chain is built from TRBV7-2 and TRBJ1-2; perhaps TRBD1 as D (5 bases). The CDR3 runs to 14 residues. Germline V gene lookup returns CDR1 SGHTA and CDR2 FQGNSA. V dropped 1 base and J dropped 5 bases, with 11 bases sitting between them. CDR3 in amino acids: CASSLVGGEYGYTF. The DNA of the CDR3 is TGTGCCAGCAGCTTAGTCGGAGGGGAGTATGGCTACACCTTC.

The V call is TRBV28, the J call TRBJ1-1; D unresolved. With 2 bases removed from V and 4 bases from J, the gap between germline ends came to 8 bases. The CDR3 runs to 13 residues. Looked up from germline, CDR1 is MDHEN and CDR2 is SYDVKM. Written as DNA, the CDR3 is TGTGCCAGCAGTTTAGGAGGGAGCACTGAAGCTTTCTTT. Protein: CASSLGGSTEAFF.

The rearrangement joins TRBV5-4 to TRBJ2-3; no clear D. Germline assignment: CDR1 SGHNT and CDR2 YYREEE (reference sequence). The V end lost 3 bases, the J end lost 2 bases, and 13 bases lay between the germline ends. The CDR3 runs 15 residues. CDR3 loop: CASSSARVSTDTQYF. CDR3 in DNA: TGTGCCAGCAGCTCTGCACGGGTCTCCACAGATACGCAGTATTTT.

V gene TRBV6-5 combines with J gene TRBJ2-3; D is ambiguous. The CDR3 totals 14 residues. CDR1 is MNHEY, CDR2 SVGAGI, per germline. Trimming took 2 bases from V and 3 from J, leaving 9 bases between them. CDR3 sequence: CASSYGERTDTQYF. CDR3 coding DNA: TGTGCCAGCAGTTACGGCGAAAGGACAGATACGCAGTATTTT.

This rearrangement joins TRBV2 to TRBJ1-2; no clear D. Germline V gives CDR1 SNHLY, CDR2 FYNNEI. V lost 2 bases and J 4 bases, leaving 8 bases between the germline ends. The CDR3 is 13 amino acids. The CDR3 protein is CASSESSGYGYTF. In DNA form, the CDR3 reads TGTGCCAGCAGTGAATCTTCAGGCTATGGCTACACCTTC.

The count of this clone is one. V is TRBV15 and J is TRBJ2-7, with a tentative D call TRBD2 (6 bases). Trimming took 5 bases from V and 2 from J, leaving 13 bases between them. The CDR3 is 14 amino acids. In germline, CDR1 is LNHNV, CDR2 YYDKDF (reference sequence). The CDR3 DNA follows: TGTGCCACCAGCCCGGGAGCCCGGACCTACGAGCAGTACTTC. Its translation is CATSPGARTYEQYF.

This chain connects TRBV11-3 to TRBJ2-1; 8 nucleotides match TRBD2. The CDR3 totals 14 residues. Per the germline V gene, CDR1 is SGHNT and CDR2 is YENEEA. The V and J ends lost 5 bases and 6 bases, in that order; junction bases with no gene match: 6. In DNA, the CDR3 is TGTGCCAGCAGCCGGGTAGCGGGACGCAATGAGCAGTTCTTC. It codes for CASSRVAGRNEQFF.

The chain has TRBV7-9 and TRBJ2-4; D remains ambiguous. This CDR3 contains 15 residues. The V gene's germline CDR1 is SEHNR and CDR2 FQNEAQ (reference sequence). The ends were cut back, 4 bases at V and 1 base at J, with 11 bases in the middle. This CDR3 reads CASSSLLSAKNIQYF. CDR3 sequence (DNA): TGTGCCAGCAGCTCCTTGTTAAGTGCCAAAAACATTCAGTACTTC.

The chain is built from TRBV4-1 and TRBJ2-7; 7 bases agree with TRBD2. The CDR3 totals 15 residues. Germline assignment: CDR1 MGHRA and CDR2 YSYEKL. Unmatched junction bases numbered 5, after V lost 0 bases and J lost 3 bases. The CDR3 nucleotides read TGCGCCAGCAGCCAAGAGGGGGGGACCCTCTACGAGCAGTACTTC. The encoded protein is CASSQEGGTLYEQYF.

As DNA, the CDR3 is TGCGCCAGCAGCCAAGGGGGAGTGCTAGCGGACCAGTTCTTC. Amino acids: CASSQGGVLADQFF. V usage is TRBV4-3 and J usage is TRBJ2-1; TRBD2 agrees at 7 bases. CDR3 size: 14 residues. Per the germline V gene, CDR1 is LGHNA and CDR2 is YSLEER. V shed 1 base, J shed 13 bases, and the junction held 10 bases outside the gene matches.

The rearrangement uses TRBV10-3 and TRBJ2-1; D possibly uses TRBD1 or TRBD2 (5 bases each). V dropped 8 bases and J dropped 4 bases, with 9 bases sitting between them. CDR1 is ENHRY, CDR2 SYGVKD, per germline. The CDR3 extends over 12 amino acids. CDR3 DNA sequence: TGTGCCATCGGGACGGAGTACAATGAGCAGTTCTTC. Translation gives CAIGTEYNEQFF.

V gene TRBV30 combines with J gene TRBJ2-7; 9 positions agree with TRBD2. Germline trimming cut 1 base from V and 6 bases from J; bases unmatched to any gene: 4. Germline V gene sequence: CDR1 GTSNPN, CDR2 SVGIG (reference sequence). The CDR3 has 13 amino acids. The CDR3 spells CAWSGSGRGEQYF. The CDR3 DNA follows: TGTGCCTGGAGTGGTAGCGGGAGAGGCGAGCAGTACTTC.